This T cell receptor beta chain was recorded in a study of regulatory and conventional T cells in RAG deficiency (dated by TCRdb to about 2017). Study-level background: High-throughput TCR beta sequencing was used to compare the repertoire diversity and composition of Treg, conventional CD4+ and CD8+ T cells between RAG-deficient patients and healthy controls.

What the authors observed across the whole study: Markedly lower Shannon entropy and higher Simpson indices were observed in RAG-deficient patients than in control T-cell subpopulations. In Omenn syndrome and CID/AS patients compared with controls, around 100-fold fewer unique TCR beta sequences were detected from Treg cells, versus 8.5 to 10-fold fewer for other subsets. Rather than being bona fide Treg cells, the sorted CD25-high CD127-low cells in Omenn syndrome patients may represent peripherally activated cells. Shorter CDR3 lengths were found in all patient T-cell subsets, and >75% Treg-Tconv repertoire overlap at nucleotide and amino acid level was observed in Omenn syndrome patients. Some T-cell subset analyses were not done for some subjects.

Before genomic DNA extraction, regulatory T cells were isolated from blood as CD4+CD25-high CD127-low cells. For repertoire analyses, the comparison group consisted of about eight healthy control donors. The CDR3 covers 14 residues, taking in both the cysteine and the phenylalanine. The only DNA kept is the CDR3, 42 bases in frame from the first base. CDR1 and CDR2 (SGHTS, YDEGEE) derive from the germline V gene. A distance of 19 bases separates the germline ends of V and J, which lose 9 bases and 4 bases respectively. The method was the immunoSEQ multiplex PCR assay. Rearranged TCR beta chain products were amplified from the genomic DNA of sorted T-cell subsets and were then sequenced. On the study's bioinformatics: Shannon entropy and Simpson indices were used to measure how diverse the repertoire of productive TCR beta rearrangements was. Clonal expansion was assessed by the summed frequency of the 100 most abundant productive TCR beta clonotypes among total reads. The TRB repertoires were evaluated with a self-reactivity index based on amino acid usage at CDR3beta positions 6 and 7. Two-way ANOVA was used for repertoire analyses, and Student t or Mann-Whitney tests were used for flow cytometric analyses. As stored in TCRdb, this immuneACCESS dataset retains in-frame rearrangements with V and J assigned. A fraction of the clones does not appear; measured against another copy, unresolved V genes explain less than half of the discrepancy, and the remainder lacks a known reason. The V and J calls and clone size come from that table; D and trimming were worked out from the DNA. The sample yields roughly 29,000 clones; about nine tenths were counted once. The ten top clones hold roughly 0.83% of the sample.

Comment on this clone: Its target antigen remains unknown. Base quality data are lacking; no much larger clone is found one base away.

This same sample was also taken into another study, of regulatory T cells. As the second publication notes: The multiplex PCR relied on 52 forward TRBV primers and 13 reverse TRBJ primers, and amplification bias was corrected through assay-based and computational methods. Repertoires from patients had restricted unique TRB V-J pairs and skewed V and J gene usage, with the strongest effect in regulatory T cells. The study compared T-cell receptor beta repertoires of sorted regulatory, conventional CD4+ and CD8+ T cells between CD3G-deficient patients and healthy controls. Ficoll density separation was used to isolate peripheral blood mononuclear cells. Within the immunoSEQ assay, multiplex PCR amplified rearranged TRB loci from genomic DNA. Sequencing of the TRB amplicons was done on an Illumina HiSeq platform. Custom algorithms error-filtered the raw sequences and aligned them to reference gene sequences, after which the immunoSEQ online tools were used for analysis. Frequencies of productive and nonproductive TRB rearrangements were evaluated among both unique and total sequences. Groups were compared by t tests, Mann-Whitney tests or two-way ANOVA performed in Prism software.

The source material was Tregs sorted from blood. The rearrangement combines TRBV5-8 with TRBJ1-2, with the D gene uncertain. This receptor was taken from a human donor in good health. The sequenced DNA is TGTGCCACCTCTACCATTACCCTCTCCTATGGCTACACCTTC. This sequence encodes CATSTITLSYGYTF.